The 6 T cell receptor beta chains in this list originate from one sample, sequenced in a study of T cell repertoires in cytomegalovirus infection. TCRdb re-derived calls from the reads in MiXCR, one entry per CDR3 protein. The data hold around 450,000 distinct CDR3 sequences, with roughly 10% observed a single time. The sample consisted of PBMCs. Receptor source: a human donor in good health (CMV status not recorded). Some clones in this sample may be carry-over from other donors' samples.

At least ten counts were recorded for this clonotype. The chain recombines TRBV7-8 with TRBJ1-2; tentative D call: TRBD1 (5 bases). This CDR3 region has 14 residues. V was cut by 1 base and J by 2 bases, with 8 bases left in between. The germline gives CDR1 SGHVS, CDR2 FQNEAQ. CDR3: CASSLVQGNYGYTF. CDR3 DNA: TGTGCCAGCAGCTTAGTGCAGGGAAACTATGGCTACACCTTC.

This clonotype was observed many times. The chain has TRBV11-3 and TRBJ2-1; D unclear. Trimming pared 4 bases from V and 5 bases from J, leaving 18 bases between. The CDR3 totals 16 residues. Germline CDR1 and CDR2: SGHNT and YENEEA. The CDR3, as DNA: TGTGCCAGCAGCTCCAGATGGGCCCCGGGTGACAATGAGCAGTTCTTC. Translating it yields CASSSRWAPGDNEQFF.

This clonotype came up many times. This chain connects TRBV25-1 to TRBJ2-1, with 16 nucleotides matching TRBD2. Looked up from germline, CDR1 is MGHDK and CDR2 is SYGVNS. V trimming: 5 bases; J trimming: 4 bases; junction bases outside the gene matches: 11. The CDR3 spans 19 residues. CDR3 nucleotides: TGTGCCAGCAGTTCGGGACTAGCGGGAGGGGACAGAGGGTACAATGAGCAGTTCTTC. Protein product: CASSSGLAGGDRGYNEQFF.

The chain has TRBV5-1 and TRBJ1-2; 8 nucleotides align to TRBD1. V dropped 5 bases and J dropped 3; count of bases not matched to a gene: 3. Per germline, CDR1 SGHRS and CDR2 YFSETQ. The CDR3 loop spans 13 amino acids. The chain's CDR3 is CASRPQGDYGYTF. In DNA, the CDR3 is TGCGCCAGCAGACCACAGGGGGACTATGGCTACACCTTC. Full variable domain (rest looked up from reference TRBV5-1 and TRBJ1-2): KAGVTQTPRYLIKTRGQQVTLSCSPISGHRSVSWYQQTPGQGLQFLFEYFSETQRNKGNFPGRFSGRQFSNSRSEMNVSTLELGDSALYLCASRPQGDYGYTFGSGTRLTVV.

This clonotype has just a few counts. V is TRBV27 and J is TRBJ1-2; D call uncertain. This CDR3 region has 13 residues. Trimming took off 2 bases at V and 8 bases at J, with 12 bases between the two ends. Germline V gives CDR1 MNHEY, CDR2 SMNVEV (reference sequence). The chain's CDR3 is CASSLERVGGYTF. CDR3 in DNA: TGTGCCAGCAGTTTAGAGAGGGTGGGAGGCTACACCTTC.

This clonotype was detected many times. V and J are TRBV7-9 and TRBJ1-1; D call uncertain. Looked up from germline, CDR1 is SEHNR and CDR2 is FQNEAQ (reference sequence). V was shortened by 5 bases and J by 11 bases, with 15 bases between the two germline ends. This CDR3 comprises 12 residues. CDR3 residues: CASSPPGSLAFF. For the CDR3, the DNA is TGTGCCAGCAGCCCGCCGGGCAGTTTGGCTTTCTTT. The variable domain in full, with the rest retrieved from reference TRBV7-9 and TRBJ1-1, is DTGVSQNPRHKITKRGQNVTFRCDPISEHNRLYWYRQTLGQGPEFLTYFQNEAQLEKSRLLSDRFSAERPKGSFSTLEIQRTEQGDSAMYLCASSPPGSLAFFGQGTRLTVV.